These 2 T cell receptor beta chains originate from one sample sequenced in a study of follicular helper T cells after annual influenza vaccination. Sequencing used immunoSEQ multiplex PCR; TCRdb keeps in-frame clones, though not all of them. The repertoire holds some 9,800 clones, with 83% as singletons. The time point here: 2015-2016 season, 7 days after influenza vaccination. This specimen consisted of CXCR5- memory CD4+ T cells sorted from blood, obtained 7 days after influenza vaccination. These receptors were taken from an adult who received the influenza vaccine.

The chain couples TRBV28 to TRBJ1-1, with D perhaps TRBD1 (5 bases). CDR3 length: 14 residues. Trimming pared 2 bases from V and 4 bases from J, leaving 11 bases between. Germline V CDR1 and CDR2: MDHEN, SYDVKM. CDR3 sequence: CASSLSGGLTEAFF. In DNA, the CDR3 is TGTGCCAGCAGTTTAAGCGGGGGTCTCACTGAAGCTTTCTTT.

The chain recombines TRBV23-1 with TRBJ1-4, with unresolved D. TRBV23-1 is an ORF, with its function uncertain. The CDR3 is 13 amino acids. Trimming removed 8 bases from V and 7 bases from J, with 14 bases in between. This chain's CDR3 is CASSLREREKLFF. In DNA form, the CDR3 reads TGCGCCAGCTCTCTGCGGGAGCGTGAAAAACTGTTTTTT.